Given below is one TCR beta chain in context. Self-reported history from a screening survey and questionnaire set each donor's cohort. The data were taken from a study of blood T cell repertoires in COVID-19. Background on the study: Acute and convalescent COVID-19 specimens originated in the United States, Italy and Spain. PBMCs, B-cell-depleted T cells, or T cells provided the cDNA or gDNA that made up the material.

V was pared by 5 bases and J by 0 bases, with 3 bases of the junction left unmatched. Germline V gene sequence: CDR1 SGHAT, CDR2 FQNNGV. The CDR3 has 16 residues. In the original workflow: Nucleated cell number was recorded as an estimate derived from reference gene primer amplification. The data were produced by immunoSEQ multiplex PCR, yet TCRdb's version contains in-frame clones alone and is incomplete. The V and J calls and clone size come from that table; D and trimming were worked out from the DNA. The table lists around 200,000 clones, approximately 86% of them singletons. The TCR comes from a woman aged 30 to 39 who had been exposed to COVID-19. Sequencing input: PBMCs or T cells enriched from blood (not recorded which). The chain couples TRBV11-2 to TRBJ2-1; the match to TRBD2 covers 11 bases. The DNA for the CDR3 is TGTGCCAGCAGCCCTAGCGGGGGGCACTCCTACAATGAGCAGTTCTTC. Its protein product is CASSPSGGHSYNEQFF.